This TCR beta chain was retrieved from a study of CD8 T cells in Susac syndrome. Study in general: Sequenced Susac syndrome patients included 5 or 6 with clinically active disease and fewer than 10 in remission.

Note on this clonotype: Its specificity is not known.

There are 15 residues in the CDR3. Germline V gene lookup returns CDR1 SGHRS and CDR2 YFSETQ. With V trimmed by 4 bases and J by 9 bases, 8 bases remained unmatched. Random-hexamer reverse transcription was applied to roughly 0.5 to 1 ug RNA. By means of immunoSEQ multiplex PCR, TCR beta CDR3 spanning 54 Vbeta and 13 Jbeta underwent amplification. Each CDR3 protein gets one entry after TCRdb re-called the immunoSEQ multiplex PCR reads with MiXCR. The sample has some 160,000 distinct CDR3 sequences; approximately 94% are singletons. Findings and limits, study-wide: Where Susac syndrome CD4+ T cell repertoires were concerned, no clonal expansion was evident.

This chain joins TRBV5-1 and TRBJ2-1; 12 positions match TRBD2. Sample: CD4+ T cells from PBMCs. The receptor's source is a human donor with Susac syndrome. CDR3 DNA sequence: TGCGCCAGCAGCGGGACTAGCGGGTTCACGGGTGAGCAGTTCTTC. The encoded protein is CASSGTSGFTGEQFF.